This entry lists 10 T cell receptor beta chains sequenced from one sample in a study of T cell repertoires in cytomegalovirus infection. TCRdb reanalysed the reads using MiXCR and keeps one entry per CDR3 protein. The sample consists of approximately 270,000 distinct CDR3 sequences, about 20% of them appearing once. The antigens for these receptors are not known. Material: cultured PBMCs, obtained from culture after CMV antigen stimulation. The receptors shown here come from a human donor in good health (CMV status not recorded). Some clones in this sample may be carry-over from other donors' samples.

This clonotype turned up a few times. The CDR3 loop is CSVASGRAHEQYF. The CDR3 region has the DNA TGCAGCGTTGCTAGCGGGAGGGCCCACGAGCAGTACTTC. The V and J genes are TRBV29-1 and TRBJ2-7, with 12 bases aligning to TRBD2. The CDR3 has 13 residues. J gave up 5 bases and V 4 bases, and 3 bases lay outside the gene matches. The germline gives CDR1 SQVTM, CDR2 ANQGSEA.

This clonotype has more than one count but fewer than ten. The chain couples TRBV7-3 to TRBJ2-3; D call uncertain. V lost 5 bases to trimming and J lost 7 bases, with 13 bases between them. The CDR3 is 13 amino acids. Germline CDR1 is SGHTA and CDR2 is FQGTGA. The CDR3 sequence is CASSPQDAHTQYF. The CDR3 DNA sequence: TGTGCCAGCAGCCCCCAGGACGCTCATACGCAGTATTTT.

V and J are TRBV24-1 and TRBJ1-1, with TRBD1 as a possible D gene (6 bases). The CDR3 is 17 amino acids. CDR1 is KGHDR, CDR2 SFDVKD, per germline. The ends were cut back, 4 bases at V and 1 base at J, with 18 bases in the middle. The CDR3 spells CATSDGYYRDPNTEAFF. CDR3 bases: TGTGCCACCAGTGACGGCTACTACAGGGACCCGAACACTGAAGCTTTCTTT.

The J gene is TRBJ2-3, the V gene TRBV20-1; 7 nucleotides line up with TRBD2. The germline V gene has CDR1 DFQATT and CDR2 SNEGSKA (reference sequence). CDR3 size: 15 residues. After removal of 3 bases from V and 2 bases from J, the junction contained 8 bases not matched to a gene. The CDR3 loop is CSASLREWDTDTQYF. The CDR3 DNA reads TGCAGTGCTAGTTTGCGGGAGTGGGACACAGATACGCAGTATTTT.

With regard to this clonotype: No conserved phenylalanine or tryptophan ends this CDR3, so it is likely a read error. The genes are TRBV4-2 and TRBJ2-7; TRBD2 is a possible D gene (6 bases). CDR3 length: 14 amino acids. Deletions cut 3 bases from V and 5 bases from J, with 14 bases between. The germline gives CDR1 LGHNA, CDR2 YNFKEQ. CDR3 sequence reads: CASSHPGVPHEQYL. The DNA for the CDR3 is TGTGCCAGCAGCCACCCGGGAGTTCCCCACGAGCAGTACCTC.

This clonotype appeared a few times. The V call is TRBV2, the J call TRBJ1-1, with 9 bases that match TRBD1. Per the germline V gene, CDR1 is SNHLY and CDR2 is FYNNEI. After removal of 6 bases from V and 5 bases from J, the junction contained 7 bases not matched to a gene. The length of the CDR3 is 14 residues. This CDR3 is CASRPRTGDTEAFF. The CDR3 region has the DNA TGTGCCAGCAGGCCCAGGACAGGGGATACTGAAGCTTTCTTT. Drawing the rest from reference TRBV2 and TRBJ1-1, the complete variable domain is EPEVTQTPSHQVTQMGQEVILRCVPISNHLYFYWYRQILGQKVEFLVSFYNNEISEKSEIFDDQFSVERPDGSNFTLKIRSTKLEDSAMYFCASRPRTGDTEAFFGQGTRLTVV.

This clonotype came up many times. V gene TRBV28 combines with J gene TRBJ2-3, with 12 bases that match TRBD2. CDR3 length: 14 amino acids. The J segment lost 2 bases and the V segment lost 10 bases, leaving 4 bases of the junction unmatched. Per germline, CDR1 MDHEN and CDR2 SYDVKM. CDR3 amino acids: CAIRTSGNTDTQYF. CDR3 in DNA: TGTGCCATTAGGACTAGCGGGAACACAGATACGCAGTATTTT.

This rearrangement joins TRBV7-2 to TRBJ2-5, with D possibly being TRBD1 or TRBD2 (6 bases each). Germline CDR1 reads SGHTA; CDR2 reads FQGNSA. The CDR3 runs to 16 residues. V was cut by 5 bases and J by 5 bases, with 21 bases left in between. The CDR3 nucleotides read TGTGCCAGCAGCCCCCGGGGGCCTGGGTACAGGGAGACCCAGTACTTC. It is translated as CASSPRGPGYRETQYF.

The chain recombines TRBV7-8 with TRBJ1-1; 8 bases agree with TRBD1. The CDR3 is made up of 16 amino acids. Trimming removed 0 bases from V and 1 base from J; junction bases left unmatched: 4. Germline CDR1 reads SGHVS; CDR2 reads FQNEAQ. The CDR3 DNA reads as TGTGCCAGCAGCTTAGCGATCGGGACAGGGAACACTGAAGCTTTCTTT. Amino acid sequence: CASSLAIGTGNTEAFF.

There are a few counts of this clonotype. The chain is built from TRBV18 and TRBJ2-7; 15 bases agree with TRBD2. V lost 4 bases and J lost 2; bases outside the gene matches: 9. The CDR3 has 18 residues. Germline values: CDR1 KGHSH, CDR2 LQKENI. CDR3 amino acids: CASSRSPGLAGGAYEQYF. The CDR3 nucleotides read TGTGCCAGCTCACGCTCCCCGGGACTAGCGGGAGGCGCCTACGAGCAGTACTTC.